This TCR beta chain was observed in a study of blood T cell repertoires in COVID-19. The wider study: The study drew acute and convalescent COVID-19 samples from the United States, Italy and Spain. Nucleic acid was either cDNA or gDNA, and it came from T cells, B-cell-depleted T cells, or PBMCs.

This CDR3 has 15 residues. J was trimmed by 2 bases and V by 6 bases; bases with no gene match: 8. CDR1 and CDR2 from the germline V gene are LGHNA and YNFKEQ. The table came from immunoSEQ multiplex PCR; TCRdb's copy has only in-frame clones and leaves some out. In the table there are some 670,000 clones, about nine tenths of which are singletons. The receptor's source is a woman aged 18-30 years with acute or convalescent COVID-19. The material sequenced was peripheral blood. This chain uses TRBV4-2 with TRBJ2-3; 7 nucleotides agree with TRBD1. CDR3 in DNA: TGTGCCAGCAGGGACCAACAGGGGATCACAGATACGCAGTATTTT. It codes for CASRDQQGITDTQYF.